This is a list of T cell receptor beta chains from one sample in a study of cytomegalovirus exposure and HLA in healthy donors. Produced via immunoSEQ multiplex PCR; TCRdb's table is partial and in-frame only. The table has 140,000 to 150,000 clones, 60% to 80% seen once; the top ten hold approximately 6.9%. The sequenced sample was PBMCs. The receptors were gathered from a woman in her thirties or forties in good health and CMV-seropositive. Each CDR3 is given with its conserved first and last residue. A D gene is named only where the DNA matches it firmly. Size values are once, few and many counts, or a class for expanded clones, and some rows have none.

TGTGCCAGTACCAAGGGAGGAACCCTCAATCAGCCCCAGCATTTT,CASTKGGTLNQPQHF,-,TRBV19,TRBJ1-5,-
TGTGCCAGAACCGGGACAGGCAGTGGCGAGCAGTACTTC,CARTGTGSGEQYF,-,TRBV10-3,TRBJ2-7,TRBD1
TGTGCCAGCAGCCAACAGGGTGGCCCAAGGTCACCCCTCCACTTT,CASSQQGGPRSPLHF,-,TRBV14,TRBJ1-6,-
TGTGCCAGCAGTGGACAGTCAAATTCACCCCTCCACTTT,CASSGQSNSPLHF,-,TRBV6-5,TRBJ1-6,-
TGCGCCAGCAGTGCAGGGGCGGAGAACACTGAAGCTTTCTTT,CASSAGAENTEAFF,-,TRBV5-1,TRBJ1-1,-
TGTGCCAGCAGCCAAGATACCCGGGACAGGGGATTTCCAGCTTTCTTT,CASSQDTRDRGFPAFF,-,TRBV14,TRBJ1-1,TRBD1
TGTGCTAGTGGTTTGGTACGGGGGGGGAGAGGTACGCAGTATTTT,CASGLVRGGRGTQYF,-,TRBV12-5,TRBJ2-3,TRBD2
TGTGCCAGCAGTAACAGGGCCTATGGCTACACCTTC,CASSNRAYGYTF,-,TRBV6-6,TRBJ1-2,-
TGTGCCAGCAGGCAGACTAGCGGGGGGCTCTCTGGGGCCAACGTCCTGACTTTC,CASRQTSGGLSGANVLTF,-,TRBV2,TRBJ2-6,TRBD2
TGTGCCAGCAGCGGGGGGCCTGACAATTCACCCCTCCACTTT,CASSGGPDNSPLHF,-,TRBV9,TRBJ1-6,-
TGTGCCAGCAGCCCACGTCCCGGGACAGAAGTATATGGCTACACCTTC,CASSPRPGTEVYGYTF,-,TRBV6-4,TRBJ1-2,TRBD1
TGTGCCAGCAGTGACAGGGGGCCCTATGGCTACACCTTC,CASSDRGPYGYTF,-,TRBV6-1,TRBJ1-2,TRBD1
TGTGCCGGCCAGGGGCTAGTACGCGAGACCCAGTACTTC,CAGQGLVRETQYF,-,TRBV30,TRBJ2-5,-
TGTGCCAGCAGCTTAGCGCGGACAGGGAGCAATCAGCCCCAGCATTTT,CASSLARTGSNQPQHF,-,TRBV7-6,TRBJ1-5,TRBD1
TGTGCCAGCAGCGTCGGGGGTTTTACCTACGAGCAGTACTTC,CASSVGGFTYEQYF,-,TRBV27,TRBJ2-7,-
TGTGCCAGCACTTCGGGGCCCACAGGGGTCGGGCAGCCCCAGCATTTT,CASTSGPTGVGQPQHF,-,TRBV2,TRBJ1-5,TRBD1
TGTGCCAGCAGCCAACTAGCGCTGGGGTCCTACGAGCAGTACTTC,CASSQLALGSYEQYF,-,TRBV28,TRBJ2-7,TRBD2
TGTGCCAGCAGACACTCGGGCGAGCAGTACTTC,CASRHSGEQYF,-,TRBV2,TRBJ2-7,-
TGTGCCAGTAGTATAGTGGCCGGCAATCAGCCCCAGCATTTT,CASSIVAGNQPQHF,-,TRBV19,TRBJ1-5,-
TGTGCCAGTAGTATTCCGGGCGGGGGGACCACAGATACGCAGTATTTT,CASSIPGGGTTDTQYF,-,TRBV19,TRBJ2-3,TRBD2
TGTGCCAGCAGCTTAGATAGCAGGGGTGGTGGCTACACCTTC,CASSLDSRGGGYTF,-,TRBV7-9,TRBJ1-2,-
TGTGCCAGTAGTATAGGCCCATCAACAGGGGCCTACGAGCAGTACTTC,CASSIGPSTGAYEQYF,-,TRBV19,TRBJ2-7,TRBD1
TGTTCCAGCAGCTTAGGGGGAGGGGATTCCTTCTTAGCTTTCTTT,CSSSLGGGDSFLAFF,-,TRBV7-9,TRBJ1-1,-
TGTGCCAGCAGCGCGGACTACAGGTTCTCTGGAAACACCATATATTTT,CASSADYRFSGNTIYF,-,TRBV7-6,TRBJ1-3,-
TGTGCCAGCCGCGGGACGGCGAACACCGGGGAGCTGTTTTTT,CASRGTANTGELFF,few,TRBV6-5,TRBJ2-2,-
TGTGCCAGCACTAAGGCGCCAGGGAATCAGCCCCAGCATTTT,CASTKAPGNQPQHF,few,TRBV5-4,TRBJ1-5,-
TGTGCCATCGGGACAGGACCCTACGAGCAGTACTTC,CAIGTGPYEQYF,-,TRBV10-3,TRBJ2-7,TRBD1
TGTGCCAGCAGTGCGGTAGGGGTCGGGACCCAGTACTTC,CASSAVGVGTQYF,once,TRBV25-1,TRBJ2-5,-
TGTGCCAGCAGCAACTTCAACAGGGGCACTCTTGGGGCTTTCTTT,CASSNFNRGTLGAFF,-,TRBV5-4,TRBJ1-1,TRBD1
TGTGCCAGCAGCCGTGGACAGGGCCTTCCCTATGGCTACACCTTC,CASSRGQGLPYGYTF,-,TRBV5-6,TRBJ1-2,TRBD1